This T cell receptor beta chain was retrieved from a study of T-cell memory formation after mild COVID-19. TCRdb redid the calling of the 5' RACE reads with MiXCR, one entry per CDR3 protein. The sample has about 160,000 distinct CDR3 sequences, roughly 28% seen once; the top ten hold around 12%. Study results and limitations: Balance between CD4 and CD8 was seen in clones contracting day 15 to 85, and a CD4+ lean was seen in later expanders. The study found contracting CD4+ clones mainly in CM and EM and contracting CD8+ clones in EMRA.

This clonotype appeared many times. Its antigen is still unknown. The CDR3 length is 14 residues. V dropped 1 base and J dropped 1 base, with 7 bases sitting between them. Germline V gene lookup returns CDR1 MNHEY and CDR2 SMNVEV (reference sequence). Specimen: PBMCs or a T cell subset sorted from them (not recorded which). This sequence joins TRBV27 and TRBJ2-5; D is undetermined. This clonotype originated in an adult woman who had mild COVID-19 (a few samples of this study predate the infection). Cell type and time point are not known. The CDR3 loop reads CASSLWVGQETQYF. The CDR3 DNA sequence: TGTGCCAGCAGTTTATGGGTCGGCCAAGAGACCCAGTACTTC.